A selection of T cell receptor beta chains follows, all from one sample in a study of T-cell memory formation after mild COVID-19. TCRdb analysed the 5' RACE reads with MiXCR anew, one entry per CDR3 protein. Of roughly 340,000 distinct CDR3 sequences listed, approximately 22% are singletons. The specimen sequenced was PBMCs or a T cell subset sorted from them (not recorded which). All receptors derive from a man aged 18 to 29 who had mild COVID-19 (a few samples of this study predate the infection). Cell type and time point are not known. The CDR3 runs from the conserved cysteine through the conserved F or W. The order of the fields is V gene, CDR3 protein.

TRBV29-1	CSAQGTGVGTGELFF
TRBV12-3/TRBV12-4	CASSFGQGEGYTF
TRBV6-5	CASSSPQGLAAFF
TRBV27	CASFGGKVVGYTGELFF
TRBV5-5	CASSPGQGWDEQFF
TRBV7-8	CASSHRDQPQHF
TRBV20-1	CSATGTVLSSGANVLTF
TRBV4-1	CASSQEEGNTIYF
TRBV4-3	CASSQDTWQGATDTQYF
TRBV5-1	CASSVGQGLSETQYF
TRBV5-1	CASSTQGTTQETQYF